The 27 T cell receptor beta chains presented below share a single source sample, sequenced in a study of human T cells and chemical hapten exposure. Using its own MiXCR run on the RACE reads, TCRdb lists one record per CDR3 protein. The repertoire holds nearly 350,000 distinct CDR3 sequences, approximately 6.3% seen once, with more than 7% in the top ten. Time point: patch test 1, 2 weeks after DPC sensitization. Treatment: therapeutic diphenylcyclopropenone sensitization with weekly scalp DPC. The source material was whole blood, sampled in connection with sensitization to the hapten diphenylcyclopropenone (DPC). The receptors were sampled from a young woman with alopecia areata. Some clones in this sample may be carry-over from other donors' samples.

This clonotype showed up just a few times. The chain links TRBV6-1 to TRBJ2-1; 8 bases are a match to TRBD2. With 2 bases clipped from V and 3 bases from J, the junction kept 9 bases outside the gene matches. The CDR3 has 17 amino acids. Germline CDR1 and CDR2: MNHNS and SASEGT. The CDR3 DNA reads as TGTGCCAGCAGTGAACAAGGAACTAGCGGAGTCTACAATGAGCAGTTCTTC. Its translation: CASSEQGTSGVYNEQFF.

CDR3 sequence (DNA): TGTGCCAGCAGTTTAGAACCGGCGGATAATGAGCAGTTCTTC. It is translated as CASSLEPADNEQFF. The chain joins TRBV12-3 or TRBV12-4 to TRBJ2-1; D gene uncertain. The CDR3 has 14 residues. V dropped 1 base and J dropped 7 bases, with 11 bases sitting between them.

V usage is TRBV20-1 and J usage is TRBJ1-5; no clear D. The germline CDR1 and CDR2 sequences are DFQATT and SNEGSKA (reference sequence). The CDR3 runs 12 residues. V gave up 3 bases and J gave up 2 bases, with 5 bases separating them. In DNA, the CDR3 is TGCAGTGCTAGCGGAGGCAATCAGCCCCAGCATTTT. This gives the protein CSASGGNQPQHF.

This clonotype came up a few times. The chain has TRBV2 and TRBJ1-2, with D possibly TRBD1 on 5 matching bases. Trimming left V 1 base short and J 10 bases short, with 16 bases between. Germline assignment: CDR1 SNHLY and CDR2 FYNNEI. The CDR3 loop spans 14 amino acids. The CDR3 region is CASSEGGALSDYTF. Written as DNA, the CDR3 is TGTGCCAGCAGTGAAGGTGGGGCCCTTTCAGACTACACCTTC.

This clonotype was seen more than once but under ten times. The chain employs TRBV3-1 and TRBJ2-5, with 11 bases fitting TRBD2. This CDR3 contains 18 residues. The V gene's germline CDR1 is LGHDT and CDR2 YNNKEL (reference sequence). V lost 3 bases to trimming and J lost 2 bases; unmatched junction nucleotides: 11. In nucleotides, the CDR3 is TGTGCCAGCAGCCAGGAAGAGCCGGGACTAGCGGATCAAGAGACCCAGTACTTC. It translates to CASSQEEPGLADQETQYF.

This clonotype showed up many times. The chain couples TRBV12-3 or TRBV12-4 to TRBJ1-5; D is unclear. V lost 3 bases to trimming and J lost 5 bases, with 14 bases between them. The CDR3 is made up of 15 amino acids. The CDR3 loop is CASSLTINPDQPQHF. In nucleotides, the CDR3 is TGTGCCAGCAGTTTGACAATTAACCCCGATCAGCCCCAGCATTTT.

The chain is built from TRBV5-1 and TRBJ2-7; TRBD1 or TRBD2 may be the D gene (5 bases each). Germline-derived CDR1 and CDR2 are SGHRS and YFSETQ. V was cut by 4 bases and J by 3 bases, with 26 bases left in between. The CDR3 has 18 residues. The CDR3, as DNA: TGCGCCAGCAGCGCTCCGGGACGCGGAGACGGGAATTTCTACGAGCAGTACTTC. Residues: CASSAPGRGDGNFYEQYF. Supplemented by reference TRBV5-1 and TRBJ2-7, the full variable domain reads KAGVTQTPRYLIKTRGQQVTLSCSPISGHRSVSWYQQTPGQGLQFLFEYFSETQRNKGNFPGRFSGRQFSNSRSEMNVSTLELGDSALYLCASSAPGRGDGNFYEQYFGPGTRLTVT.

V and J are TRBV12-3 or TRBV12-4 and TRBJ2-5; 9 positions agree with TRBD1. The CDR3 is 14 amino acids. The J segment lost 3 bases and the V segment lost 6 bases, leaving 5 bases of the junction unmatched. In DNA form, the CDR3 reads TGTGCCAGCAGCCGGACAGGGGAAGAAGAGACCCAGTACTTC. Its translation: CASSRTGEEETQYF.

This rearrangement joins TRBV6-2 or TRBV6-3 to TRBJ1-1; D may be TRBD1 (5 bases). Between the trimmed V and J ends, which lost 0 bases and 1 base, there was a span of 12 bases. CDR3 length equals 16 residues. Germline CDR1 reads MNHEY; CDR2 reads SVGEGT. The DNA for the CDR3 is TGTGCCAGCAGTTACTCGGGATTGGGGGAGAACACTGAAGCTTTCTTT. Protein sequence: CASSYSGLGENTEAFF.

This clonotype was observed once. Just one base apart from a much larger clone, this may be a read error. This chain connects TRBV12-3 or TRBV12-4 to TRBJ1-4; the match to TRBD1 covers 7 bases. CDR3 length equals 15 residues. CDR3 residues: CASSTRQGLNEKLLF. The CDR3 coding sequence is TGTGCCAGCAGTACCAGACAGGGCCTTAATGAAAAACTGCTTTTT.

V gene TRBV29-1 combines with J gene TRBJ1-4; no reliable D call. Trimming took 4 bases from V and 6 from J, leaving 12 bases between them. The germline V gene has CDR1 SQVTM and CDR2 ANQGSEA. The CDR3 is made up of 13 amino acids. The CDR3 coding sequence is TGCAGCGTTGGCTTCCCAAAGGATGAAAAACTGTTTTTT. Its translation is CSVGFPKDEKLFF.

This clonotype has at least ten counts. This sequence joins TRBV4-3 and TRBJ1-6; D remains ambiguous. The CDR3 covers 13 residues. The V gene lost 0 bases and the J gene lost 7 bases, with 4 bases spanning the gap. The germline gives CDR1 LGHNA, CDR2 YSLEER. CDR3 bases: TGCGCCAGCAGCCAAGATCCGAATTCACCCCTCCACTTT. Translated, it gives CASSQDPNSPLHF.

This clonotype was observed a handful of times. The chain couples TRBV5-4 to TRBJ2-3; tentative D call: TRBD2 (6 bases). Trimming stripped 0 bases from V and 1 base from J, with 12 bases between. The CDR3 consists of 16 residues. Germline V gives CDR1 SGHNT, CDR2 YYREEE (reference sequence). Here the CDR3 DNA reads TGTGCCAGCAGCTTGGCCAGTGGAGGGGGCACAGATACGCAGTATTTT. Its translation: CASSLASGGGTDTQYF. Full variable domain (rest looked up from reference TRBV5-4 and TRBJ2-3): ETGVTQSPTHLIKTRGQQVTLRCSSQSGHNTVSWYQQALGQGPQFIFQYYREEENGRGNFPPRFSGLQFPNYSSELNVNALELDDSALYLCASSLASGGGTDTQYFGPGTRLTVL.

The table lists this clonotype with many counts. This rearrangement joins TRBV12-3 or TRBV12-4 to TRBJ1-2; D possibly corresponds to TRBD1 (5 bases). V lost 1 base, J lost 8 bases, and 14 bases lay in between. The CDR3 is 14 amino acids. The CDR3 nucleotides are TGTGCCAGCAGTTTAGGCCAGGGCCTGGGAGGCTACACCTTC. This encodes CASSLGQGLGGYTF.

This clonotype was detected only a few times. The germline gene is not matched at one end of the junction; a read error may be the cause. V is TRBV7-7 and J is TRBJ2-3; D might be TRBD2 (6 bases). The CDR3 totals 15 residues. Germline V gene sequence: CDR1 SSHAT, CDR2 FNYEAQ (reference sequence). The CDR3 loop reads CASSPGGSLTDTQYF. The CDR3 coding sequence is TGTGCTAGCAGCCCAGGAGGGTCCCTCACAGATACGCAGTATTTT.

This clonotype was observed at least ten times. The V gene is TRBV7-2, the J gene TRBJ2-1; no clear D gene. The CDR3 is 15 residues long. Germline V CDR1 and CDR2: SGHTA, FQGNSA. V lost 0 bases to trimming and J lost 1 base, with 7 bases between them. The CDR3 nucleotides read TGTGCCAGCAGCTTAGCAGTTACGTCCTACAATGAGCAGTTCTTC. Its protein product is CASSLAVTSYNEQFF.

This clonotype was found many times. This sequence joins TRBV6-5 and TRBJ1-2; 9 bases fit TRBD1. From germline, CDR1 is MNHEY and CDR2 SVGAGI. The junction had 10 bases not matched to a gene; V was cut back by 6 bases and J by 5 bases. The CDR3 is made up of 15 amino acids. The chain's CDR3 is CASRVQGAQKYGYTF. CDR3 bases: TGTGCCAGCAGGGTACAGGGGGCGCAGAAGTATGGCTACACCTTC.

This clonotype was seen only a few times. J is TRBJ1-4 and V is TRBV15; TRBD1 is a possible D gene (5 bases). Trimming shortened V by 9 bases and J by 3 bases, and 14 bases separated the two germline ends. The CDR3 totals 14 residues. Germline loops: CDR1 LNHNV, CDR2 YYDKDF (reference sequence). The CDR3 DNA reads TGTGCCACAAGCGACCAGGGCCCTAATGAAAAACTGTTTTTT. Translating it yields CATSDQGPNEKLFF.

The CDR3 loop is CASSSPGTSGNYEQYF. For the CDR3, the DNA is TGTGCCAGCAGTTCCCCAGGGACTAGCGGGAACTACGAGCAGTACTTC. The rearrangement links TRBV28 to TRBJ2-7; the match to TRBD2 covers 13 bases. The V gene end was trimmed by 4 bases and the J gene end by 3 bases; junction bases not matched to a gene: 6. Germline-derived CDR1 and CDR2 are MDHEN and SYDVKM. The CDR3 contains 16 residues. The full variable domain, rest sourced from reference TRBV28 and TRBJ2-7, is DVKVTQSSRYLVKRTGEKVFLECVQDMDHENMFWYRQDPGLGLRLIYFSYDVKMKEKGDIPEGYSVSREKKERFSLILESASTNQTSMYLCASSSPGTSGNYEQYFGPGTRLTVT.

This clonotype was observed many times. The chain uses TRBV12-5 and TRBJ1-6; D unresolved. The ends were cut back, 3 bases at V and 9 bases at J, with 6 bases in the middle. Germline lookup yields CDR1 LGHNT and CDR2 FRNRAP. This CDR3 contains 12 residues. The CDR3 sequence is CASGFDGSPLHF. The CDR3 DNA reads TGTGCTAGTGGTTTCGACGGTTCACCCCTCCACTTT.

This clonotype was observed many times. The chain couples TRBV29-1 to TRBJ2-1, with 7 bases matching TRBD1. The V and J ends lost 4 bases and 4 bases, in that order; junction bases with no gene match: 10. This CDR3 spans 15 amino acids. Germline assignment: CDR1 SQVTM and CDR2 ANQGSEA. The CDR3 sequence: CSVVKQGNPYNEQFF. In DNA form, the CDR3 reads TGCAGCGTTGTTAAACAGGGGAACCCTTACAATGAGCAGTTCTTC.

The table lists this clonotype with a few counts. The V gene is TRBV9, the J gene TRBJ1-2; D unclear. The V gene lost 3 bases and the J gene lost 3 bases, with 9 bases spanning the gap. CDR1 is SGDLS and CDR2 is YYNGEE in the germline V gene. This CDR3 is built from 13 residues. The CDR3 region is CASSDGQDYGYTF. DNA of the CDR3: TGTGCCAGCAGCGACGGCCAGGACTATGGCTACACCTTC.

This clonotype was observed many times. This chain connects TRBV4-3 to TRBJ2-7; 7 positions agree with TRBD2. Germline V lookup: CDR1 LGHNA, CDR2 YSLEER. The CDR3 has 15 amino acids. The V gene end was trimmed by 4 bases and the J gene end by 7 bases; junction bases not matched to a gene: 13. DNA of the CDR3: TGCGCCAGCAGCCTTATCCAGCGGGGATTTGGAGAGCAGTACTTC. Amino acid sequence: CASSLIQRGFGEQYF.

In this sample, this clonotype turned up many times. The chain carries TRBV6-2 or TRBV6-3 and TRBJ1-2; 7 nucleotides match TRBD1. Trimming at V came to 2 bases and at J to 4 bases, leaving 4 bases not matched to a gene. The V gene's germline CDR1 is MNHEY and CDR2 SVGEGT. The CDR3 loop spans 14 amino acids. The CDR3: CASSYGDSIYGYTF. As DNA, the CDR3 is TGTGCCAGCAGTTACGGGGACAGTATCTATGGCTACACCTTC.

This clonotype was recorded at least ten times. The rearrangement uses TRBV10-3 and TRBJ2-7, with D tentatively TRBD1 (6 bases). CDR3 length: 15 residues. Germline V gene sequence: CDR1 ENHRY, CDR2 SYGVKD. The ends were cut back, 5 bases at V and 1 base at J, with 15 bases in the middle. CDR3 in DNA: TGTGCCATCAGTTTGAGACAGGTCGGGTCCTACGAGCAGTACTTC. It codes for CAISLRQVGSYEQYF.

Many counts were recorded for this clonotype. This chain joins TRBV2 and TRBJ1-5; TRBD1 aligns across 8 bases. CDR1 is SNHLY, CDR2 FYNNEI, per germline. V lost 3 bases to trimming and J lost 6 bases; unmatched junction nucleotides: 13. CDR3 size: 17 residues. The CDR3 sequence is CASSDILGTGRLQPQHF. DNA for the CDR3: TGTGCCAGCAGTGATATTCTTGGGACAGGACGACTTCAGCCCCAGCATTTT.

In this sample, this clonotype turned up many times. This sequence joins TRBV6-2 or TRBV6-3 and TRBJ2-3; unclear D gene. Trimming removed 0 bases at V and 1 base at J, with 8 bases between. The germline CDR1 and CDR2 sequences are MNHEY and SVGEGT. The CDR3 has 15 residues. CDR3 sequence (DNA): TGTGCCAGCAGTTACTCTGGCATAGGCACAGATACGCAGTATTTT. Amino acid sequence: CASSYSGIGTDTQYF.